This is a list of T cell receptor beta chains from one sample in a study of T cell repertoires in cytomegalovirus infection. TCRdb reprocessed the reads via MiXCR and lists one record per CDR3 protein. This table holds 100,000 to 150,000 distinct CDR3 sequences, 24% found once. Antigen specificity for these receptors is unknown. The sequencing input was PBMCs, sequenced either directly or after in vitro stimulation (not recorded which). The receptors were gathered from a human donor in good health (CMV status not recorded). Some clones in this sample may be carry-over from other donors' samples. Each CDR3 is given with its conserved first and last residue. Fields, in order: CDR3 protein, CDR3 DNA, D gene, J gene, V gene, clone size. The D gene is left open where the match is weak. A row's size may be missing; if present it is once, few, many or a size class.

CDR3aa: CASSFGTEAFF
CDR3nt: TGTGCCAGCAGCTTCGGGACTGAAGCTTTCTTT
d_gene: .
j_gene: TRBJ1-1
v_gene: TRBV7-8
abundance: many

CDR3aa: CASRRGSTDTQYF
CDR3nt: TGTGCCAGTAGGAGGGGGAGCACAGATACGCAGTATTTT
d_gene: .
j_gene: TRBJ2-3
v_gene: TRBV19
abundance: few

CDR3aa: CASSPTGDRGSPLHF
CDR3nt: TGTGCCAGCAGCCCGACGGGGGACAGGGGTTCACCCCTCCACTTT
d_gene: TRBD1
j_gene: TRBJ1-6
v_gene: TRBV7-2
abundance: few

CDR3aa: CASSDLGANVLTF
CDR3nt: TGTGCCAGCAGTGATTTAGGGGCCAACGTCCTGACTTTC
d_gene: .
j_gene: TRBJ2-6
v_gene: TRBV6-1
abundance: .

CDR3aa: CASSQVSGSFGGELFF
CDR3nt: TGTGCCAGCAGCCAAGTTAGCGGGAGTTTTGGCGGGGAGCTGTTTTTT
d_gene: TRBD2
j_gene: TRBJ2-2
v_gene: TRBV4-1
abundance: .

CDR3aa: CASRGLAGEGEQFF
CDR3nt: TGTGCCAGTAGAGGACTAGCGGGAGAGGGCGAGCAGTTCTTC
d_gene: TRBD2
j_gene: TRBJ2-1
v_gene: TRBV19
abundance: few

CDR3aa: CSVEDPSTDTQYF
CDR3nt: TGCAGCGTTGAAGATCCGAGCACAGATACGCAGTATTTT
d_gene: .
j_gene: TRBJ2-3
v_gene: TRBV29-1
abundance: few

CDR3aa: CASGLWGQGAEAFF
CDR3nt: TGTGCTAGTGGTTTATGGGGACAGGGTGCTGAAGCTTTCTTT
d_gene: TRBD1
j_gene: TRBJ1-1
v_gene: TRBV12-5
abundance: many

CDR3aa: CASRPASQETQYF
CDR3nt: TGTGCCAGCAGACCAGCAAGCCAAGAGACCCAGTACTTC
d_gene: .
j_gene: TRBJ2-5
v_gene: TRBV7-2
abundance: many

CDR3aa: CASSYYQRDEQFF
CDR3nt: TGTGCCAGCAGTTACTATCAGCGAGATGAGCAGTTCTTC
d_gene: .
j_gene: TRBJ2-1
v_gene: TRBV6-2/TRBV6-3
abundance: .

CDR3aa: CASSAQGRTSGNTIYF
CDR3nt: TGTGCCAGCAGCGCCCAAGGACGGACCTCTGGAAACACCATATATTTT
d_gene: .
j_gene: TRBJ1-3
v_gene: TRBV2
abundance: few

CDR3aa: CASSYSMGSANYGYTF
CDR3nt: TGTGCCAGCAGTTACTCGATGGGCTCGGCTAACTATGGCTACACCTTC
d_gene: .
j_gene: TRBJ1-2
v_gene: TRBV6-2/TRBV6-3
abundance: .

CDR3aa: CASSYRANYGYTF
CDR3nt: TGTGCCAGCAGTTACAGGGCTAACTATGGCTACACCTTC
d_gene: .
j_gene: TRBJ1-2
v_gene: TRBV6-5
abundance: .

CDR3aa: CASSFVSARADTQYF
CDR3nt: TGTGCCAGCAGCTTTGTCTCCGCTCGAGCAGATACGCAGTATTTT
d_gene: .
j_gene: TRBJ2-3
v_gene: TRBV7-2
abundance: many

CDR3aa: CASSSLADPDEQYF
CDR3nt: TGTGCCAGCAGCAGCCTAGCGGACCCCGACGAGCAGTACTTC
d_gene: TRBD2
j_gene: TRBJ2-7
v_gene: TRBV7-6
abundance: .

CDR3aa: CATSEGKTSTDTQYF
CDR3nt: TGTGCCACCAGTGAGGGGAAAACTAGCACAGATACGCAGTATTTT
d_gene: .
j_gene: TRBJ2-3
v_gene: TRBV24-1
abundance: .

CDR3aa: CASSQHQGELYGYTF
CDR3nt: TGCGCCAGCAGCCAGCACCAGGGGGAACTCTATGGCTACACCTTC
d_gene: TRBD1
j_gene: TRBJ1-2
v_gene: TRBV4-1
abundance: few

CDR3aa: CSASLAGVLYNEQFF
CDR3nt: TGCAGTGCTAGCCTAGCGGGAGTCCTCTACAATGAGCAGTTCTTC
d_gene: TRBD2
j_gene: TRBJ2-1
v_gene: TRBV20-1
abundance: .

CDR3aa: CASSLNGGSWEETQYF
CDR3nt: TGTGCCAGCAGCTTAAACGGCGGGAGCTGGGAAGAGACCCAGTACTTC
d_gene: TRBD2
j_gene: TRBJ2-5
v_gene: TRBV7-2
abundance: many

CDR3aa: CASTTDTEAFF
CDR3nt: TGTGCCAGCACCACGGACACTGAAGCTTTCTTT
d_gene: .
j_gene: TRBJ1-1
v_gene: TRBV7-8
abundance: .

CDR3aa: CASSFPGVETQYF
CDR3nt: TGTGCCAGCAGCTTTCCGGGAGTAGAGACCCAGTACTTC
d_gene: .
j_gene: TRBJ2-5
v_gene: TRBV7-9
abundance: many

CDR3aa: CASSLVGQGSGNTIYF
CDR3nt: TGTGCCAGCAGCTTAGTGGGACAGGGGTCAGGAAACACCATATATTTT
d_gene: TRBD1
j_gene: TRBJ1-3
v_gene: TRBV7-2
abundance: many

CDR3aa: CASTPIRVAGANVLTF
CDR3nt: TGTGCCAGCACCCCAATTAGAGTAGCTGGGGCCAACGTCCTGACTTTC
d_gene: .
j_gene: TRBJ2-6
v_gene: TRBV6-6
abundance: few

CDR3aa: CASSAARTSPLHF
CDR3nt: TGTGCCAGCAGCGCCGCTAGAACTTCACCCCTCCACTTT
d_gene: .
j_gene: TRBJ1-6
v_gene: TRBV11-2
abundance: few

CDR3aa: CATSDTSGTYNEQFF
CDR3nt: TGTGCCACCAGTGATACTAGCGGGACCTACAATGAGCAGTTCTTC
d_gene: TRBD2
j_gene: TRBJ2-1
v_gene: TRBV24-1
abundance: many

CDR3aa: CASSSLDSIGQFF
CDR3nt: TGTGCCAGCAGCTCCCTAGACTCAATAGGGCAGTTCTTC
d_gene: .
j_gene: TRBJ2-1
v_gene: TRBV7-2
abundance: many

CDR3aa: CAAKDGTHTSEYF
CDR3nt: TGTGCCGCCAAGGACGGGACTCACACTTCGGAGTACTTC
d_gene: .
j_gene: TRBJ2-4
v_gene: TRBV6-1
abundance: many

CDR3aa: CATGTGITNYGYTF
CDR3nt: TGTGCCACCGGGACAGGCATAACTAACTATGGCTACACCTTC
d_gene: TRBD1
j_gene: TRBJ1-2
v_gene: TRBV28
abundance: .

CDR3aa: CASNGQGRSYNEQFF
CDR3nt: TGTGCCAGCAACGGGCAGGGGAGGTCCTACAATGAGCAGTTCTTC
d_gene: .
j_gene: TRBJ2-1
v_gene: TRBV7-9
abundance: .

CDR3aa: CSARGRELFF
CDR3nt: TGCAGTGCTAGAGGCCGGGAGCTGTTTTTT
d_gene: .
j_gene: TRBJ2-2
v_gene: TRBV20-1
abundance: many

CDR3aa: CASSLTDGWETQYF
CDR3nt: TGTGCCAGCAGCTTAACGGACGGTTGGGAGACCCAGTACTTC
d_gene: .
j_gene: TRBJ2-5
v_gene: TRBV11-3
abundance: .

CDR3aa: CASSPSGRAPNEQFF
CDR3nt: TGTGCCAGCAGCCCAAGCGGGAGGGCCCCAAATGAGCAGTTCTTC
d_gene: TRBD2
j_gene: TRBJ2-1
v_gene: TRBV7-2
abundance: few

CDR3aa: CASNRASGSPNEQFF
CDR3nt: TGCGCCAGCAATCGAGCTAGCGGGAGTCCGAATGAGCAGTTCTTC
d_gene: TRBD2
j_gene: TRBJ2-1
v_gene: TRBV5-1
abundance: .

CDR3aa: CASSLVAARTLHF
CDR3nt: TGTGCCAGCAGCTTAGTGGCAGCCAGGACCCTCCACTTT
d_gene: .
j_gene: TRBJ1-6
v_gene: TRBV7-2
abundance: many

CDR3aa: CASSQAPEGGANQPQHF
CDR3nt: TGCGCCAGCAGCCAAGCCCCTGAAGGGGGAGCAAATCAGCCCCAGCATTTT
d_gene: .
j_gene: TRBJ1-5
v_gene: TRBV4-1
abundance: many

CDR3aa: CASRTGQGRETQYF
CDR3nt: TGCGCCAGCAGGACGGGACAGGGAAGGGAGACCCAGTACTTC
d_gene: TRBD1
j_gene: TRBJ2-5
v_gene: TRBV5-1
abundance: .

CDR3aa: CASSLGTGLNTEAFF
CDR3nt: TGTGCCAGCAGCTTGGGGACAGGGTTGAACACTGAAGCTTTCTTT
d_gene: TRBD1
j_gene: TRBJ1-1
v_gene: TRBV7-2
abundance: .

CDR3aa: CASSVTSGGYNEQFF
CDR3nt: TGTGCCAGCAGTGTTACTAGCGGGGGGTACAATGAGCAGTTCTTC
d_gene: TRBD2
j_gene: TRBJ2-1
v_gene: TRBV6-1
abundance: few

CDR3aa: CASSVSSGGSYEQYF
CDR3nt: TGTGCCAGCAGTGTCTCTAGCGGGGGCTCCTACGAGCAGTACTTC
d_gene: TRBD2
j_gene: TRBJ2-7
v_gene: TRBV28
abundance: few

CDR3aa: CSVLQLNEQFF
CDR3nt: TGCAGCGTATTACAATTGAATGAGCAGTTCTTC
d_gene: .
j_gene: TRBJ2-1
v_gene: TRBV29-1
abundance: .

CDR3aa: CASSYSLGDLAKNIQYF
CDR3nt: TGTGCCAGCAGTTACTCACTGGGGGACCTAGCCAAAAACATTCAGTACTTC
d_gene: .
j_gene: TRBJ2-4
v_gene: TRBV6-2/TRBV6-3
abundance: .

CDR3aa: CASSLGLGEGFF
CDR3nt: TGTGCCAGCAGTTTAGGGCTAGGGGAGGGGTTCTTC
d_gene: TRBD2
j_gene: TRBJ2-1
v_gene: TRBV28
abundance: many

CDR3aa: CASSTPTGAVAEQFF
CDR3nt: TGTGCCAGCAGCACTCCGACAGGGGCGGTGGCGGAGCAGTTCTTC
d_gene: TRBD1
j_gene: TRBJ2-1
v_gene: TRBV12-3/TRBV12-4
abundance: .

CDR3aa: CASSLGLGGWGEQFF
CDR3nt: TGTGCCAGCAGCTTAGGTCTAGGGGGATGGGGTGAGCAGTTCTTC
d_gene: .
j_gene: TRBJ2-1
v_gene: TRBV7-2
abundance: .

CDR3aa: CASSLVGLAWNEQFF
CDR3nt: TGTGCCAGCAGCTTAGTGGGACTAGCATGGAATGAGCAGTTCTTC
d_gene: TRBD2
j_gene: TRBJ2-1
v_gene: TRBV7-9
abundance: many

CDR3aa: CASSTTDSGNTIYF
CDR3nt: TGTGCCAGTAGTACGACAGACTCTGGAAACACCATATATTTT
d_gene: .
j_gene: TRBJ1-3
v_gene: TRBV19
abundance: .

CDR3aa: CASSRLRDNYEQYF
CDR3nt: TGTGCCAGCAGCAGACTCCGGGACAACTACGAGCAGTACTTC
d_gene: .
j_gene: TRBJ2-7
v_gene: TRBV7-8
abundance: many

CDR3aa: CASSTYLARGGSNTEAFF
CDR3nt: TGTGCCAGTAGTACGTACCTCGCGCGGGGAGGGTCGAACACTGAAGCTTTCTTT
d_gene: .
j_gene: TRBJ1-1
v_gene: TRBV19
abundance: few